Following are 23 T cell receptor beta chains from one sample sequenced in a study of T-cell memory formation after mild COVID-19. TCRdb processed the 5' RACE reads anew with MiXCR; each CDR3 protein has one entry. Of roughly 620,000 distinct CDR3 sequences in the sample, roughly 18% are singletons; the top ten hold around 12%. Sequencing used PBMCs or a T cell subset sorted from them (not recorded which). The receptor set was obtained from an adult woman who had mild COVID-19 (a few samples of this study predate the infection). Cell type and time point are not known.

The V gene is TRBV19, the J gene TRBJ2-3; TRBD2 agrees at 9 bases. V trimming: 7 bases; J trimming: 6 bases; junction bases outside the gene matches: 8. In germline, CDR1 is LNHDA, CDR2 SQIVND (reference sequence). This CDR3 has 14 residues. The CDR3 spells CASKEAGGLDTQYF. The CDR3 DNA reads TGTGCCAGTAAAGAGGCGGGAGGGTTGGATACGCAGTATTTT. Looking up the rest from reference TRBV19 and TRBJ2-3 gives the full variable domain: DGGITQSPKYLFRKEGQNVTLSCEQNLNHDAMYWYRQDPGQGLRLIYYSQIVNDFQKGDIAEGYSVSREKKESFPLTVTSAQKNPTAFYLCASKEAGGLDTQYFGPGTRLTVL.

This clonotype was detected only a few times. CDR3 protein: CASSLREVAEAFF. The DNA for the CDR3 is TGCGCCAGCAGCTTGAGGGAAGTCGCTGAAGCTTTCTTT. The chain uses TRBV5-1 and TRBJ1-1; D unresolved. The V gene lost 1 base and the J gene lost 6 bases, with 10 bases spanning the gap. There are 13 residues in the CDR3. The germline gives CDR1 SGHRS, CDR2 YFSETQ.

The chain joins TRBV6-6 to TRBJ2-1; no firm D call. The CDR3 runs to 14 residues. Germline V lookup: CDR1 MNHNY, CDR2 SVGAGI (reference sequence). V was pared by 0 bases and J by 6 bases, with 9 bases between. In DNA form, the CDR3 reads TGTGCCAGCAGTTACTCGATGGACGGCAATGAGCAGTTCTTC. This translates into CASSYSMDGNEQFF.

This chain joins TRBV12-3 or TRBV12-4 and TRBJ2-3; D is uncertain. V lost 4 bases to trimming and J lost 1 base, with 12 bases between them. The CDR3 is 15 amino acids. The CDR3 coding sequence is TGTGCCAGCAGTTCTTCCTCCAGCGGCACAGATACGCAGTATTTT. This encodes CASSSSSSGTDTQYF.

This chain links TRBV29-1 with TRBJ2-7, with TRBD1 identical over 7 bases. The J segment lost 2 bases and the V segment lost 5 bases, leaving 9 bases of the junction unmatched. CDR1 is SQVTM, CDR2 ANQGSEA, per germline. The length of the CDR3 is 14 residues. CDR3 sequence: CSVSPTGTTYEQYF. CDR3 nucleotides: TGCAGCGTTTCCCCGACAGGGACCACCTACGAGCAGTACTTC.

V is TRBV27 and J is TRBJ2-7, with TRBD2 identical over 8 bases. Germline loops: CDR1 MNHEY, CDR2 SMNVEV (reference sequence). This CDR3 is 16 amino acids long. Trimming took 4 bases from V and 3 from J; bases not matched to a gene: 11. The CDR3 nucleotides read TGTGCCAGCAGTTATCGAGCGGGGGATCCCTTCTACGAGCAGTACTTC. It yields the protein CASSYRAGDPFYEQYF.

This clonotype was counted a few times. The J gene is TRBJ2-3, the V gene TRBV20-1; TRBD2 matches 8 bases. This CDR3 spans 15 amino acids. Germline CDR1 is DFQATT and CDR2 is SNEGSKA (reference sequence). The ends lost 5 bases at V and 0 bases at J; junction bases unmatched: 7. The chain's CDR3 is CSAGTSSGSTDTQYF. The CDR3 coding sequence is TGCAGTGCTGGAACCTCTAGCGGGAGCACAGATACGCAGTATTTT.

The chain links TRBV12-5 to TRBJ2-7; 11 bases map to TRBD2. From germline, CDR1 is LGHNT and CDR2 FRNRAP. With 1 base clipped from V and 5 bases from J, the junction kept 7 bases outside the gene matches. This CDR3 region has 16 residues. CDR3: CASGLARTSGSHEQYF. The CDR3 nucleotides are TGTGCTAGTGGTTTGGCTCGGACTAGCGGGTCCCACGAGCAGTACTTC.

Many counts were recorded for this clonotype. The chain links TRBV6-1 to TRBJ2-6, with D unclear. The germline V gene encodes CDR1 MNHNS and CDR2 SASEGT. The CDR3 sequence is 14 residues long. V shed 7 bases and J shed 0 bases, with 7 bases lying between them. The CDR3 loop reads CASTWISGANVLTF. DNA for the CDR3: TGTGCCAGCACATGGATCTCTGGGGCCAACGTCCTGACTTTC.

The CDR3 here is CATSDFLREGDTQYF. DNA of the CDR3: TGTGCCACCAGTGATTTTCTCAGGGAGGGCGATACGCAGTATTTT. This chain joins TRBV24-1 and TRBJ2-3; 7 positions match TRBD2. V lost 1 base to trimming and J lost 6 bases; unmatched junction nucleotides: 6. Germline CDR1 is KGHDR and CDR2 is SFDVKD. The CDR3 loop spans 15 amino acids.

The chain is built from TRBV5-5 and TRBJ2-5; 8 bases map to TRBD2. CDR1 is SGHKS, CDR2 YYEKEE, per germline (reference sequence). After removal of 0 bases from V and 4 bases from J, the junction contained 11 bases not matched to a gene. This CDR3 spans 17 amino acids. CDR3 region: CASSLEPQAGGGETQYF. For the CDR3, the DNA is TGTGCCAGCAGCTTGGAGCCCCAGGCGGGGGGCGGAGAGACCCAGTACTTC.

This clonotype was found a few times. This chain uses TRBV29-1 with TRBJ2-5; 7 positions match TRBD2. Germline lookup yields CDR1 SQVTM and CDR2 ANQGSEA. V lost 4 bases to trimming and J lost 1 base; unmatched junction nucleotides: 6. The CDR3 runs to 14 residues. CDR3 nucleotides: TGCAGCGTTGCGTCGGGCGGGGGCCAAGAGACCCAGTACTTC. This sequence encodes CSVASGGGQETQYF.

This clonotype was detected a few times. The gene calls are TRBV20-1 and TRBJ2-1, with 7 bases aligning to TRBD2. The CDR3 sequence is 16 residues long. CDR1 is DFQATT, CDR2 SNEGSKA, per germline (reference sequence). J lost 3 bases, V lost 1 base, and 9 bases had no gene match. CDR3 loop: CSARVGRGILYNEQFF. The CDR3 DNA reads as TGCAGTGCTAGAGTAGGGCGGGGGATCCTCTACAATGAGCAGTTCTTC.

The V and J genes are TRBV20-1 and TRBJ1-2, with a possible D match to TRBD1 (6 bases). Looked up from germline, CDR1 is DFQATT and CDR2 is SNEGSKA (reference sequence). V was cut by 2 bases and J by 0 bases, with 28 bases left in between. The CDR3 extends over 20 amino acids. The CDR3 coding sequence is TGCAGTGCTAGAAACTACCTTTCCCTACAGGGCGCTGTGGCTAACTATGGCTACACCTTC. This translates into CSARNYLSLQGAVANYGYTF.

CDR3 sequence: CASSTGNEQFF. CDR3 nucleotides: TGTGCCAGCTCCACCGGGAATGAGCAGTTCTTC. The rearrangement joins TRBV18 to TRBJ2-1, with D unclear. CDR3 length: 11 residues. Trimming left V 6 bases short and J 7 bases short, with 7 bases between. Germline V lookup: CDR1 KGHSH, CDR2 LQKENI. The full variable domain, its missing parts supplied by reference TRBV18 and TRBJ2-1, is NAGVMQNPRHLVRRRGQEARLRCSPMKGHSHVYWYRQLPEEGLKFMVYLQKENIIDESGMPKERFSAEFPKEGPSILRIQQVVRGDSAAYFCASSTGNEQFFGPGTRLTVL.

A few counts support this clonotype. The rearrangement links TRBV7-3 to TRBJ2-1; D gene unclear. CDR1 is SGHTA and CDR2 is FQGTGA in the germline V gene. The V and J ends lost 0 bases and 4 bases respectively, with 13 bases between them. The CDR3 spans 16 residues. CDR3 protein: CASSLTTVGWYNEQFF. The CDR3 DNA sequence: TGTGCCAGCAGCTTAACGACCGTGGGCTGGTACAATGAGCAGTTCTTC.

The rearrangement uses TRBV6-5 and TRBJ2-1; 12 nucleotides match TRBD2. Germline V gives CDR1 MNHEY, CDR2 SVGAGI. The J segment lost 4 bases and the V segment lost 5 bases, leaving 15 bases of the junction unmatched. The CDR3 runs to 19 residues. CDR3 coding DNA: TGTGCCAGCAGTCCCACCGGGACTAGCGGGTTGCCTACTTACAATGAGCAGTTCTTC. This gives the protein CASSPTGTSGLPTYNEQFF.

This clonotype has more than one count but fewer than ten. The chain has TRBV24-1 and TRBJ1-5, with 7 bases aligning to TRBD1. This CDR3 region has 15 residues. CDR1 and CDR2 from the germline V gene are KGHDR and SFDVKD. With V trimmed by 5 bases and J by 1 base, 4 bases remained unmatched. In DNA form, the CDR3 reads TGTGCCACCAGTGGGGTCAGGGGGAGCAATCAGCCCCAGCATTTT. Translation gives CATSGVRGSNQPQHF.

The chain combines TRBV28 with TRBJ2-7; no clear D gene. This CDR3 is 11 amino acids long. Between the trimmed V and J ends, which lost 4 bases and 2 bases, there was a span of 3 bases. The germline gives CDR1 MDHEN, CDR2 SYDVKM. CDR3 amino acids: CASSSAYEQYV. Written as DNA, the CDR3 is TGTGCCAGCAGTTCGGCCTACGAGCAGTACGTC.

This rearrangement joins TRBV11-3 to TRBJ2-3, with D unresolved. This CDR3 region has 15 residues. In germline, CDR1 is SGHNT, CDR2 YENEEA. V was pared by 1 base and J by 4 bases, with 12 bases between. CDR3 in DNA: TGTGCCAGCAGCTTAGGCGGAATTGGACCAGATACGCAGTATTTT. Its translation is CASSLGGIGPDTQYF.

This clonotype was detected a few times. The rearrangement uses TRBV5-5 and TRBJ2-1, with TRBD2 matching 10 bases. The V gene end was trimmed by 5 bases and the J gene end by 7 bases; junction bases not matched to a gene: 12. The V gene's germline CDR1 is SGHKS and CDR2 YYEKEE (reference sequence). This CDR3 has 16 residues. This CDR3 is CASSSGLATITNEQFF. The CDR3 coding sequence is TGTGCCAGCAGTTCGGGACTAGCGACGATTACGAATGAGCAGTTCTTC. Full variable domain (remainder filled in from reference TRBV5-5 and TRBJ2-1): DAGVTQSPTHLIKTRGQQVTLRCSPISGHKSVSWYQQVLGQGPQFIFQYYEKEERGRGNFPDRFSARQFPNYSSELNVNALLLGDSALYLCASSSGLATITNEQFFGPGTRLTVL.

The sample holds a few counts of this clonotype. The V and J genes are TRBV6-1 and TRBJ2-6, with 7 bases matching TRBD2. With 7 bases clipped from V and 2 bases from J, the junction kept 5 bases outside the gene matches. CDR1 is MNHNS and CDR2 is SASEGT in the germline V gene. The CDR3 consists of 15 residues. CDR3 sequence (DNA): TGTGCCAGCACCCGACGGGAGGCTGGGGCCAACGTCCTGACTTTC. Its protein is CASTRREAGANVLTF.

This clonotype has ten or more counts. The J gene is TRBJ1-1, the V gene TRBV7-9; 7 bases fit TRBD1. Germline CDR1 and CDR2: SEHNR and FQNEAQ (reference sequence). Trimming removed 5 bases from V and 6 bases from J; junction bases left unmatched: 9. The CDR3 consists of 14 residues. For the CDR3, the DNA is TGTGCCAGCAGCGCGAGACAGGGTTGGTCTGAAGCTTTCTTT. Translating it yields CASSARQGWSEAFF. The full variable domain, in which reference TRBV7-9 and TRBJ1-1 provide the parts outside the CDR3, is DTGVSQNPRHKITKRGQNVTFRCDPISEHNRLYWYRQTLGQGPEFLTYFQNEAQLEKSRLLSDRFSAERPKGSFSTLEIQRTEQGDSAMYLCASSARQGWSEAFFGQGTRLTVV.